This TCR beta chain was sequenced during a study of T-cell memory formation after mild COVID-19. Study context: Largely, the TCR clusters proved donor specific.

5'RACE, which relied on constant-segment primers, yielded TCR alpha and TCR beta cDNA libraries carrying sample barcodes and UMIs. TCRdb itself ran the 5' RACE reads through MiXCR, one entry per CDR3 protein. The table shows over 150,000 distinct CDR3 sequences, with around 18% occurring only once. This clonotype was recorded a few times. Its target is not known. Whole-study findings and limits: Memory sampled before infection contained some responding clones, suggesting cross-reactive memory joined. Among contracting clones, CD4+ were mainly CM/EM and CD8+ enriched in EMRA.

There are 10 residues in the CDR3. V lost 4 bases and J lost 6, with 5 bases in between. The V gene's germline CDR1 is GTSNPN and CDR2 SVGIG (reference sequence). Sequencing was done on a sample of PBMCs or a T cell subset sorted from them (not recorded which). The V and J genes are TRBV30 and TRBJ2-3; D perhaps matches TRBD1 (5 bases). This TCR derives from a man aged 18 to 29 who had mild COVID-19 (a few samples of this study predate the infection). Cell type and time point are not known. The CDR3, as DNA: TGTGCCTGGACAGGGGATACGCAGTATTTT. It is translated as CAWTGDTQYF. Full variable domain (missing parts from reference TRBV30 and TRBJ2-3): SQTIHQWPATLVQPVGSPLSLECTVEGTSNPNLYWYRQAAGRGLQLLFYSVGIGQISSEVPQNLSASRPQDRQFILSSKKLLLSDSGFYLCAWTGDTQYFGPGTRLTVL.